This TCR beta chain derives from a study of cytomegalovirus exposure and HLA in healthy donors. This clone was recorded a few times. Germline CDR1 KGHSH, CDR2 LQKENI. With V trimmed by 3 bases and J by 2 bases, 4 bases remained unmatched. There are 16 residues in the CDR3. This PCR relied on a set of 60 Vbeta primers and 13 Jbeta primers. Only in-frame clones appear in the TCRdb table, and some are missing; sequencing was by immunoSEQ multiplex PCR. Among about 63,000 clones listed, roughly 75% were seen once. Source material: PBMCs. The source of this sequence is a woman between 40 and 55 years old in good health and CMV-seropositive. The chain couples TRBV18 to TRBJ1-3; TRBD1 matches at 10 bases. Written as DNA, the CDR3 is TGTGCCAGCTCACCGGCTGGGACAGGGGCTGGAAACACCATATATTTT. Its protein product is CASSPAGTGAGNTIYF.